The rows below give T cell receptor beta chains drawn from one sample of a study of T cell responses to AZD1222 COVID-19 vaccine. The protocol was immunoSEQ multiplex PCR, while the TCRdb copy is restricted to in-frame clones and leaves out a portion. The sample has 50,000 to 85,000 clones; 60% to 85% are singletons. The input for sequencing was peripheral blood, taken on day 0 of MenACWY control vaccination. The receptors come from an adult in good health. CDR3s include the opening cysteine and the closing phenylalanine or tryptophan. Fields, in order: V gene, J gene, D gene, clone size, CDR3 protein, CDR3 DNA. The D gene is left open where the match is weak. Where a row states a size, it is once, few, many or the class of an expanded clone; other rows omit it.

V: TRBV7-8; J: TRBJ2-6; D: NA; size: NA; CDR3: CASSPRDSLVAGANVLTF; DNA: TGTGCCAGCAGCCCAAGGGACTCTCTAGTTGCTGGGGCCAACGTCCTGACTTTC
V: TRBV29-1; J: TRBJ2-5; D: NA; size: NA; CDR3: CSVYNPQETQYF; DNA: TGCAGCGTTTACAATCCCCAAGAGACCCAGTACTTC
V: TRBV14; J: TRBJ1-6; D: NA; size: NA; CDR3: CASSQDGGRSPLHF; DNA: TGTGCCAGCAGCCAAGATGGTGGCAGATCACCCCTCCACTTT
V: TRBV5-4; J: TRBJ1-2; D: NA; size: NA; CDR3: CASSLGGQGYTF; DNA: TGTGCCAGCAGCTTGGGGGGGCAAGGCTACACCTTC
V: TRBV28; J: TRBJ2-7; D: NA; size: NA; CDR3: CASSLRDYEQYF; DNA: TGTGCCAGCAGTTTAAGGGATTACGAGCAGTACTTC
V: TRBV10-3; J: TRBJ2-2; D: NA; size: once; CDR3: CAISEKSTSGTGELFF; DNA: TGTGCCATCAGTGAGAAAAGTACCTCGGGAACCGGGGAGCTGTTTTTT
V: TRBV3-1/TRBV3-2; J: TRBJ2-1; D: TRBD1; size: NA; CDR3: CASSSETGGQFF; DNA: TGTGCCAGCAGCTCAGAAACAGGGGGGCAGTTCTTC
V: TRBV4-2; J: TRBJ2-1; D: TRBD2; size: NA; CDR3: CASGPSGDVNEQFF; DNA: TGTGCCAGCGGTCCTAGCGGTGACGTCAATGAGCAGTTCTTC
V: TRBV30; J: TRBJ1-3; D: NA; size: once; CDR3: CAWSATGNTIYF; DNA: TGTGCCTGGAGTGCCACTGGAAACACCATATATTTT
V: TRBV6-6; J: TRBJ1-2; D: TRBD1; size: NA; CDR3: CASSLTGGAGYTF; DNA: TGTGCCAGCAGCCTTACAGGGGGCGCGGGCTACACCTTC
V: TRBV14; J: TRBJ1-2; D: NA; size: NA; CDR3: CASSQDLDRDGYTF; DNA: TGTGCCAGCAGCCAAGATCTGGACCGGGATGGCTACACCTTC
V: TRBV28; J: TRBJ1-4; D: NA; size: few; CDR3: CASSGGGPNEKLFF; DNA: TGTGCCAGCAGTGGGGGGGGTCCGAACGAAAAACTGTTTTTT
V: TRBV2; J: TRBJ1-4; D: NA; size: few; CDR3: CASRPGWTNEKLFF; DNA: TGTGCCAGCAGACCCGGATGGACTAATGAAAAACTGTTTTTT
V: TRBV6-6; J: TRBJ2-1; D: TRBD2; size: NA; CDR3: CASSFSGGARDEQFF; DNA: TGTGCCAGCAGTTTTAGCGGGGGGGCGCGCGATGAGCAGTTCTTC
V: TRBV28; J: TRBJ2-2; D: TRBD2; size: NA; CDR3: CASSPAGVGTGELFF; DNA: TGTGCCAGCAGCCCAGCGGGAGTAGGAACCGGGGAGCTGTTTTTT
V: TRBV19; J: TRBJ2-7; D: TRBD2; size: NA; CDR3: CASSSRGRGDSYEQYF; DNA: TGTGCCAGTAGTTCCCGCGGGCGGGGGGACTCCTACGAGCAGTACTTC
V: TRBV20-1; J: TRBJ2-5; D: TRBD2; size: NA; CDR3: CSASRASGQQETQYF; DNA: TGCAGTGCTAGTCGGGCTAGCGGGCAACAAGAGACCCAGTACTTC
V: TRBV30; J: TRBJ1-1; D: NA; size: NA; CDR3: CALTNTEAFF; DNA: TGTGCCCTGACCAACACTGAAGCTTTCTTT
V: TRBV19; J: TRBJ2-1; D: TRBD1; size: NA; CDR3: CASSSRGQGNEQFF; DNA: TGTGCCAGTAGTTCCCGCGGACAGGGCAATGAGCAGTTCTTC
V: TRBV7-8; J: TRBJ1-3; D: NA; size: NA; CDR3: CASSFSLGNTIYF; DNA: TGTGCCAGCAGCTTTTCCCTGGGAAACACCATATATTTT
V: TRBV5-1; J: TRBJ2-2; D: TRBD1; size: NA; CDR3: CASSKDRGHGELFF; DNA: TGCGCCAGCAGCAAAGACAGGGGTCACGGGGAGCTGTTTTTT
V: TRBV5-6; J: TRBJ2-3; D: NA; size: NA; CDR3: CASSFRERVSDTQYF; DNA: TGTGCCAGCAGCTTTCGGGAGCGTGTATCAGATACGCAGTATTTT
V: TRBV15; J: TRBJ2-2; D: NA; size: NA; CDR3: CATSRVGGTNTGELFF; DNA: TGTGCCACCAGCAGAGTAGGTGGTACGAACACCGGGGAGCTGTTTTTT
V: TRBV5-1; J: TRBJ2-1; D: NA; size: NA; CDR3: CASRGNYNEQFF; DNA: TGCGCCAGCAGAGGCAACTACAATGAGCAGTTCTTC
V: TRBV2; J: TRBJ1-2; D: TRBD1; size: once; CDR3: CASSVQGAHGYTF; DNA: TGTGCCAGCAGTGTGCAGGGGGCGCACGGCTACACCTTC
V: TRBV10-3; J: TRBJ1-3; D: TRBD1; size: NA; CDR3: CAIRPGGTGGNTIYF; DNA: TGTGCCATCAGACCAGGGGGGACAGGAGGAAACACCATATATTTT
V: TRBV7-6; J: TRBJ2-1; D: TRBD1; size: NA; CDR3: CASSSTGSSYNEQFF; DNA: TGTGCCAGCAGCTCGACAGGGAGCTCCTACAATGAGCAGTTCTTC
V: TRBV5-4; J: TRBJ2-2; D: NA; size: few; CDR3: CASSLGSGGTGELFF; DNA: TGTGCCAGCAGCTTGGGAAGCGGAGGCACCGGGGAGCTGTTTTTT
V: TRBV15; J: TRBJ1-2; D: NA; size: NA; CDR3: CATTSGMGTGYTF; DNA: TGTGCCACCACCTCCGGTATGGGGACTGGCTACACCTTC
V: TRBV28; J: TRBJ1-4; D: NA; size: NA; CDR3: CASSLRNPSRQKLFF; DNA: TGTGCCAGCAGTTTACGAAATCCCTCCCGGCAAAAACTGTTTTTT
V: TRBV11-3; J: TRBJ1-4; D: TRBD1; size: NA; CDR3: CASSLLNRGIATNEKLFF; DNA: TGTGCCAGCAGCTTACTGAACAGGGGAATTGCAACTAATGAAAAACTGTTTTTT
V: TRBV5-5; J: TRBJ2-5; D: NA; size: NA; CDR3: CASSPDSFLGQETQYF; DNA: TGTGCCAGCAGCCCCGATTCCTTTCTGGGCCAAGAGACCCAGTACTTC
V: TRBV30; J: TRBJ2-1; D: TRBD2; size: few; CDR3: CAWSVQLAGGNEQFF; DNA: TGTGCCTGGAGTGTACAACTAGCGGGGGGGAATGAGCAGTTCTTC
V: TRBV5-8; J: TRBJ2-7; D: NA; size: NA; CDR3: CASSRVDGVSEQYF; DNA: TGTGCCAGCAGCCGAGTAGATGGGGTGAGCGAGCAGTACTTC
V: TRBV3-1/TRBV3-2; J: TRBJ2-1; D: NA; size: NA; CDR3: CASSPRTVLGEQFF; DNA: TGTGCCAGCAGTCCACGGACGGTTCTCGGTGAGCAGTTCTTC
V: TRBV9; J: TRBJ1-4; D: NA; size: NA; CDR3: CASSAQDSEKLFF; DNA: TGTGCCAGCAGCGCCCAGGACAGCGAAAAACTGTTTTTT
V: TRBV5-1; J: TRBJ1-1; D: NA; size: NA; CDR3: CASSGGPSRAHTEAFF; DNA: TGCGCCAGCAGTGGGGGCCCAAGCAGGGCACACACTGAAGCTTTCTTT
V: TRBV24-1; J: TRBJ2-1; D: NA; size: NA; CDR3: CATSDPTSTNEQFF; DNA: TGTGCCACCAGTGATCCCACTAGCACAAATGAGCAGTTCTTC
V: TRBV5-4; J: TRBJ2-1; D: TRBD2; size: NA; CDR3: CASSFPLAGGSNEQFF; DNA: TGTGCCAGCAGCTTCCCCCTAGCGGGGGGCTCTAATGAGCAGTTCTTC
V: TRBV5-5; J: TRBJ1-1; D: NA; size: NA; CDR3: CASSLAGVGAEAFF; DNA: TGTGCCAGCAGCTTGGCCGGGGTCGGCGCTGAAGCTTTCTTT
V: TRBV29-1; J: TRBJ1-1; D: TRBD1; size: NA; CDR3: CSVGYRGLNTEAFF; DNA: TGCAGCGTTGGATACAGGGGCTTGAACACTGAAGCTTTCTTT
V: TRBV9; J: TRBJ1-3; D: NA; size: NA; CDR3: CASSYRAGGNTIYF; DNA: TGTGCCAGCAGCTACCGAGCAGGAGGAAACACCATATATTTT
V: TRBV6-5; J: TRBJ2-7; D: NA; size: NA; CDR3: CASNLGGYEQYF; DNA: TGTGCCAGCAACCTCGGTGGCTACGAGCAGTACTTC
V: TRBV2; J: TRBJ1-1; D: TRBD1; size: NA; CDR3: CASSQDRDTEAFF; DNA: TGTGCCAGCAGCCAGGACAGGGACACTGAAGCTTTCTTT
V: TRBV28; J: TRBJ1-1; D: NA; size: NA; CDR3: CASSSPSRGGIEAFF; DNA: TGTGCCAGCAGTTCACCTTCTCGGGGAGGGATAGAAGCTTTCTTT
V: TRBV3-1/TRBV3-2; J: TRBJ1-3; D: NA; size: NA; CDR3: CASSQDRGGRSGNTIYF; DNA: TGTGCCAGCAGCCAAGATCGTGGCGGACGCTCTGGAAACACCATATATTTT
V: TRBV6-5; J: TRBJ2-2; D: NA; size: NA; CDR3: CASRPNLGGELFF; DNA: TGTGCCAGCAGGCCCAACCTAGGCGGGGAGCTGTTTTTT
V: TRBV5-1; J: TRBJ2-3; D: NA; size: once; CDR3: CASSETSSGTQYF; DNA: TGCGCCAGCAGCGAAACTAGCTCGGGTACGCAGTATTTT
V: TRBV6-5; J: TRBJ1-1; D: NA; size: NA; CDR3: CASRRTANTEAFF; DNA: TGTGCCAGCAGGCGAACAGCGAACACTGAAGCTTTCTTT
V: TRBV5-6; J: TRBJ1-2; D: NA; size: NA; CDR3: CASSPVGNYGYTF; DNA: TGTGCCAGCAGCCCGGTAGGGAACTATGGCTACACCTTC
V: TRBV5-1; J: TRBJ2-5; D: NA; size: few; CDR3: CASSLGRHQETQYF; DNA: TGCGCCAGCAGCTTGGGACGGCACCAAGAGACCCAGTACTTC
V: TRBV6-5; J: TRBJ2-7; D: NA; size: NA; CDR3: CASSTGFGEQYF; DNA: TGTGCCAGCAGTACAGGGTTCGGCGAGCAGTACTTC
V: TRBV7-2; J: TRBJ1-5; D: NA; size: NA; CDR3: CASSLGLLRQPQHF; DNA: TGTGCCAGCAGCTTAGGGCTTCTTCGACAGCCCCAGCATTTT
V: TRBV6-2/TRBV6-3; J: TRBJ2-2; D: NA; size: NA; CDR3: CASSYSNHAGGELFF; DNA: TGTGCCAGCAGTTACTCGAATCATGCCGGCGGGGAGCTGTTTTTT